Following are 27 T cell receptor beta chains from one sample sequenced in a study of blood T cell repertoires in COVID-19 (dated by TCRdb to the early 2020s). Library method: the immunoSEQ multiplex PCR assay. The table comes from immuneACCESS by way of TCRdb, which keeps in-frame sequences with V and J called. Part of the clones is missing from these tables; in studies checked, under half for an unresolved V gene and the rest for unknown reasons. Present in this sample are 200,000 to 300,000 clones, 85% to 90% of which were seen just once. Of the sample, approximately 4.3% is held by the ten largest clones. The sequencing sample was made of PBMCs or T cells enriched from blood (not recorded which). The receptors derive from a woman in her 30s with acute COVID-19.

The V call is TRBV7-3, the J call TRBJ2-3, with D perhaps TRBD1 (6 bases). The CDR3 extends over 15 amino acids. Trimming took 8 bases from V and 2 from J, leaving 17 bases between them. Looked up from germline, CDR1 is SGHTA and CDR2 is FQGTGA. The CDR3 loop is CASGPGQGHTDTQYF. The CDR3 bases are TGTGCCAGCGGCCCCGGGCAGGGGCACACAGATACGCAGTATTTT.

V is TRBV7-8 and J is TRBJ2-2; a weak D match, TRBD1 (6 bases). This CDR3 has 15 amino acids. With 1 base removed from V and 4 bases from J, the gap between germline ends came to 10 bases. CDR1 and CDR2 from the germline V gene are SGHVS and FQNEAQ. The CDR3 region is CASSLGGQATGELFF. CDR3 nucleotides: TGTGCCAGCAGCTTAGGGGGACAAGCCACCGGGGAGCTGTTTTTT.

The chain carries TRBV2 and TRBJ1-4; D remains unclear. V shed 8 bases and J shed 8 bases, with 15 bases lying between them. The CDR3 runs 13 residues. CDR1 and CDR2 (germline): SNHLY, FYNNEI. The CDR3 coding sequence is TGTGCCAGCCACTCGGGTCGCGGAGAAAAACTGTTTTTT. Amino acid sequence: CASHSGRGEKLFF.

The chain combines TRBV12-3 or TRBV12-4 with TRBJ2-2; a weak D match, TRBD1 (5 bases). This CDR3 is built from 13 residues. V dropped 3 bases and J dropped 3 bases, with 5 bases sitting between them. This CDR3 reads CASSFRDTGELFF. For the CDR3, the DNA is TGTGCCAGCAGTTTCAGGGACACCGGGGAGCTGTTTTTT.

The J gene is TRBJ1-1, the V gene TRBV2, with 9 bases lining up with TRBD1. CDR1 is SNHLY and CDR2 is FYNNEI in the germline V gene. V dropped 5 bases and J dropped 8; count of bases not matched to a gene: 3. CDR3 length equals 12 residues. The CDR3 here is CASSRDRDEAFF. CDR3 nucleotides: TGTGCCAGCAGTCGGGACAGGGACGAAGCTTTCTTT.

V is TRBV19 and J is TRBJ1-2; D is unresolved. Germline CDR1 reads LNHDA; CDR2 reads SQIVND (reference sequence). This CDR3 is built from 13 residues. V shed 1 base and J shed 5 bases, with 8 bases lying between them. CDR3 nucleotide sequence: TGTGCCAGTAGTATAGGGGAGGATTATGGCTACACCTTC. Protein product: CASSIGEDYGYTF. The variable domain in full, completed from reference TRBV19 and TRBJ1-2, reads DGGITQSPKYLFRKEGQNVTLSCEQNLNHDAMYWYRQDPGQGLRLIYYSQIVNDFQKGDIAEGYSVSREKKESFPLTVTSAQKNPTAFYLCASSIGEDYGYTFGSGTRLTVV.

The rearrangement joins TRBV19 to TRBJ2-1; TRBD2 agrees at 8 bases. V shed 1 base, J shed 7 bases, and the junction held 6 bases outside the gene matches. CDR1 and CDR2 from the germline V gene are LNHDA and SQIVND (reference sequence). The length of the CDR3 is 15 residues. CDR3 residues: CASSIARGGLNEQFF. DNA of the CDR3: TGTGCCAGTAGTATAGCCCGGGGGGGGCTTAATGAGCAGTTCTTC.

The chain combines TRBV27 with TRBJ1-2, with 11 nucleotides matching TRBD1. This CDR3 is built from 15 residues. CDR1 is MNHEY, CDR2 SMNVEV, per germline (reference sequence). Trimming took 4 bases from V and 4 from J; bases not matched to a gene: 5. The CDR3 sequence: CASSWAGTGGYGYTF. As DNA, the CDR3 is TGTGCCAGCAGTTGGGCCGGGACAGGGGGCTATGGCTACACCTTC.

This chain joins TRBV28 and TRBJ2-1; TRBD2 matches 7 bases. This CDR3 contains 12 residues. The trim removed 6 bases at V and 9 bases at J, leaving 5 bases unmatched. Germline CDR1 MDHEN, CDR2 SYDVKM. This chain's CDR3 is CASSPLAGEQFF. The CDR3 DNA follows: TGTGCCAGCAGCCCATTAGCGGGTGAGCAGTTCTTC.

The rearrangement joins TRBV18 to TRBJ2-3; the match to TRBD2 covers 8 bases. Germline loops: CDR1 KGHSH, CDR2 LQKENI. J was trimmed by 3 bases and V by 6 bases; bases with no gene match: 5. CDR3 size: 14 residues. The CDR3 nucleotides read TGTGCCAGCTCCCCCACTAGCGGTACAGATACGCAGTATTTT. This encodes CASSPTSGTDTQYF.

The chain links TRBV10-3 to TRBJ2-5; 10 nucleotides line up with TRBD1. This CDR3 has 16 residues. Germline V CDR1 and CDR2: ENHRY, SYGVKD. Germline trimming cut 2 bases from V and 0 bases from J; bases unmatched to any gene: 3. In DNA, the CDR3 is TGTGCCATCAGTGAGCGGGACAGGGGATACCAAGAGACCCAGTACTTC. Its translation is CAISERDRGYQETQYF.

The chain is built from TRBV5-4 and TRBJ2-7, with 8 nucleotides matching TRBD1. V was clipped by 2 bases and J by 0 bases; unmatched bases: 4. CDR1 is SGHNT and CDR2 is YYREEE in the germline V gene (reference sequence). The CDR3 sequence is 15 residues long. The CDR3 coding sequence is TGTGCCAGCAGCTTAGGACAGGGCTACTCCTACGAGCAGTACTTC. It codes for CASSLGQGYSYEQYF.

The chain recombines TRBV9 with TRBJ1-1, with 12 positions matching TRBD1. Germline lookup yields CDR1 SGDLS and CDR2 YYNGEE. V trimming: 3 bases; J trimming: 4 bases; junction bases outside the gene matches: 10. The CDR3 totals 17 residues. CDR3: CASSDNRDRGRTTEAFF. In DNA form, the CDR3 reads TGTGCCAGCAGCGACAACCGGGACAGGGGGCGAACCACTGAAGCTTTCTTT.

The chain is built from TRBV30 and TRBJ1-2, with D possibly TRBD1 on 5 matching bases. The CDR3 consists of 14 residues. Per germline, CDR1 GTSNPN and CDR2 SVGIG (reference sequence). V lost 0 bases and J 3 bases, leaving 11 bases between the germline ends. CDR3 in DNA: TGTGCCTGGAGTGTTCAGGGACTTGACTATGGCTACACCTTC. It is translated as CAWSVQGLDYGYTF. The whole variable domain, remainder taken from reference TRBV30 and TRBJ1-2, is SQTIHQWPATLVQPVGSPLSLECTVEGTSNPNLYWYRQAAGRGLQLLFYSVGIGQISSEVPQNLSASRPQDRQFILSSKKLLLSDSGFYLCAWSVQGLDYGYTFGSGTRLTVV.

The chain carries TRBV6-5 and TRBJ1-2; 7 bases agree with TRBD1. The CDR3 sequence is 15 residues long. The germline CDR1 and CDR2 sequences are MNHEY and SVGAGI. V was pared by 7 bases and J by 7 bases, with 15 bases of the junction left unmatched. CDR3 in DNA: TGTGCCAGCACACCCGCAGGGGGGAGCTATCGTGGCTACACCTTC. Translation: CASTPAGGSYRGYTF.

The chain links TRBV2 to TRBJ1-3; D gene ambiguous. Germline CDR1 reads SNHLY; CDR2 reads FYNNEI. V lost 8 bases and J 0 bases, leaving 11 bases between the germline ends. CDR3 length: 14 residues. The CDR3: CASVRANSGNTIYF. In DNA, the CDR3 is TGTGCCAGCGTGAGGGCGAACTCTGGAAACACCATATATTTT.

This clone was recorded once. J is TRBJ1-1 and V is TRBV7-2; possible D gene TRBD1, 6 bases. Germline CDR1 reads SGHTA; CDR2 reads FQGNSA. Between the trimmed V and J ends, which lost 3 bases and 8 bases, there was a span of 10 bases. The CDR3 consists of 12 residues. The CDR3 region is CASSLNRAEAFF. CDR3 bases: TGTGCCAGCAGCTTGAACAGGGCCGAAGCTTTCTTT.

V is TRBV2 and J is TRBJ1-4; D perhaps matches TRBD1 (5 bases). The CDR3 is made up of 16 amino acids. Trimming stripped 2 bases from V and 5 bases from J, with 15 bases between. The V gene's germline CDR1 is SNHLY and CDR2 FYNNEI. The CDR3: CASSESSGPRNEKLFF. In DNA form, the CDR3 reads TGTGCCAGCAGTGAATCGTCAGGGCCACGAAATGAAAAACTGTTTTTT.

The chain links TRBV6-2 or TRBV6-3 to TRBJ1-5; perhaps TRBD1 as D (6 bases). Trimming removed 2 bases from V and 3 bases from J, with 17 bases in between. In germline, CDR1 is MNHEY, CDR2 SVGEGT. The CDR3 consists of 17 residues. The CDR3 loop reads CASSYDRRGHDNQPQHF. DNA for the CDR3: TGTGCCAGCAGTTACGACCGCCGGGGACACGACAATCAGCCCCAGCATTTT.

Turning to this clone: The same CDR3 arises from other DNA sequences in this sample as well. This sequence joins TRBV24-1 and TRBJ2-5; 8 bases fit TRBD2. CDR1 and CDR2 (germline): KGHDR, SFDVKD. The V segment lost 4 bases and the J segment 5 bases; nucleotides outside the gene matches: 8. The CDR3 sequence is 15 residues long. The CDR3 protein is CATSELAGRGETQYF. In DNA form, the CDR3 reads TGTGCCACCAGTGAGTTAGCGGGGCGAGGGGAGACCCAGTACTTC.

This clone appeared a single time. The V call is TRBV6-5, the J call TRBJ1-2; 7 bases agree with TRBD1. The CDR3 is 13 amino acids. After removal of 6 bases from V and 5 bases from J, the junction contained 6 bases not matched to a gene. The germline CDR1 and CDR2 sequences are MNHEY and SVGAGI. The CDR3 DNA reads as TGTGCCAGCAGCCAAGGACAGGCGTATGGCTACACCTTC. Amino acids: CASSQGQAYGYTF.

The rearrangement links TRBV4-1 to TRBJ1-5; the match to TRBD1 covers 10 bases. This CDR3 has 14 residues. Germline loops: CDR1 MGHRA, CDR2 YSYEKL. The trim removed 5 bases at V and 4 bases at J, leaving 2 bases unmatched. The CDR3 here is CASSGTGANQPQHF. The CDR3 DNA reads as TGCGCCAGCAGCGGGACAGGGGCAAATCAGCCCCAGCATTTT.

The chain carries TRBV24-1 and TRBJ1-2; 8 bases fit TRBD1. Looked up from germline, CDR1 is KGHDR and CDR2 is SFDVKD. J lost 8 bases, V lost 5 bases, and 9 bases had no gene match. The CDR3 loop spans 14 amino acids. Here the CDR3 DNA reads TGTGCCACCAGTGCAGGGGGCTCTCTCGGCGGCTACACCTTC. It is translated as CATSAGGSLGGYTF.

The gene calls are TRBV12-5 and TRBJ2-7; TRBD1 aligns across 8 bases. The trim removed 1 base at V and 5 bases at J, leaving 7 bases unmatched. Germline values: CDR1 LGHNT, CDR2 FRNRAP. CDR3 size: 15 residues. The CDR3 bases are TGTGCTAGTGGTTTGGACCTCCAGGGGGCCGACGAGCAGTACTTC. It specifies CASGLDLQGADEQYF.

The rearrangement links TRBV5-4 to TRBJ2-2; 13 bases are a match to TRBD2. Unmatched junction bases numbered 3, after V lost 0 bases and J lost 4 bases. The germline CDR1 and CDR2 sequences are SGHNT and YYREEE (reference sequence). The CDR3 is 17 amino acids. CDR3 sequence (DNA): TGTGCCAGCAGCTTGGAACTAGCGGGGGGGATCACCGGGGAGCTGTTTTTT. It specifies CASSLELAGGITGELFF.

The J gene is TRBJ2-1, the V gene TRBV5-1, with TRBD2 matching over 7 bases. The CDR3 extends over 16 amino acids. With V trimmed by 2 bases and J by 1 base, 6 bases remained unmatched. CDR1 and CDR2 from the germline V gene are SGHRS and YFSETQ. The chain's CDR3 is CASSFQAGSSYNEQFF. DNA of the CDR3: TGCGCCAGCAGCTTCCAAGCGGGGAGTTCCTACAATGAGCAGTTCTTC.

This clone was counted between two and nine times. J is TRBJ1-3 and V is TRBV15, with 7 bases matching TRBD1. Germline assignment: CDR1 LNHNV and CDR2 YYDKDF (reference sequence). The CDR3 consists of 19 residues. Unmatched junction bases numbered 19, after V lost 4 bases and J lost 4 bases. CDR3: CATSTQEPGTVNTGNTIYF. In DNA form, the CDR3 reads TGTGCCACCAGCACCCAGGAACCAGGGACAGTTAATACCGGAAACACCATATATTTT.